The present entry profiles one TCR beta chain with its context. The antigen is undetermined. After removal of 6 bases from V and 5 bases from J, the junction contained 13 bases not matched to a gene. This CDR3 spans 16 amino acids. Looked up from germline, CDR1 is KGHSH and CDR2 is LQKENI. These data come from a study of identical twins. Regarding the study as a whole: Excess twin sharing in beta out-of-frame sequences was weaker.

TCRdb redid the calling of the 5' RACE reads with MiXCR, one entry per CDR3 protein. This sample yields fewer than 900,000 distinct CDR3 sequences, of which roughly 20% are seen a single time; about an eighth belongs to the top ten. These same records also appear under a second study, on T cells expressing NK-cell markers.

The sequenced sample consisted of PBMCs. V and J are TRBV18 and TRBJ1-1; 9 bases agree with TRBD1. This sequence was found in a woman aged 18-29 years in good health. In nucleotides, the CDR3 is TGTGCCAGCTCCAACGCACAGGGGGCGCGGCGTACTGAAGCTTTCTTT. Translating it yields CASSNAQGARRTEAFF.